The T cell receptor beta chain described here comes from a study of cytomegalovirus exposure and HLA in healthy donors. Findings and caveats of the study: The authors listed 150 or so TCR beta chains as cytomegalovirus-associated.

PCR was performed using 60 Vbeta and 13 Jbeta primers. Some clones are missing from TCRdb's copy, which holds only in-frame ones; the method was immunoSEQ multiplex PCR. This sample yields over 130,000 clones, of which 65% to 85% are seen a single time; over 2% belongs to the top ten. A remark on this clone: No antigen is known for it.

This TCR was sampled from a man aged 50 to 60 in good health and CMV-seronegative. The specimen was PBMCs.

The CDR3 bases are TGCAGCGTTGAACGACAGATCAATCAGCCCCAGCATTTT. Protein sequence: CSVERQINQPQHF. The rearrangement uses TRBV29-1 and TRBJ1-5; D is possibly TRBD1 (5 bases). Germline V lookup: CDR1 SQVTM, CDR2 ANQGSEA. CDR3 length: 13 amino acids. Deletions cut 2 bases from V and 3 bases from J, with 8 bases between.